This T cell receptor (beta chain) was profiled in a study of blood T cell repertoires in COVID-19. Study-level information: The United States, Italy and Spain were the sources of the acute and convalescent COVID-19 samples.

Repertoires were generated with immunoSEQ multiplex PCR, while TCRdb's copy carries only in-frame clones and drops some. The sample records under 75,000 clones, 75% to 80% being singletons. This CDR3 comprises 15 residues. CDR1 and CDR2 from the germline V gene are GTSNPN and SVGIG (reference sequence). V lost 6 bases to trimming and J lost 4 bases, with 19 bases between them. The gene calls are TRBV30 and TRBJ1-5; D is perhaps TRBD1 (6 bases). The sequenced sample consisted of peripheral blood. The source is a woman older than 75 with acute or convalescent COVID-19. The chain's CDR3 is CACIPGALGNQPQHF. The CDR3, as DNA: TGTGCCTGTATCCCAGGGGCCCTGGGGAATCAGCCCCAGCATTTT.